What follows are 25 T cell receptor beta chains derived from one specimen sequenced in a study of T cell responses to AZD1222 COVID-19 vaccine. Profiled with immunoSEQ multiplex PCR; TCRdb holds only in-frame clones, not every one. The sample holds 120,000 to 150,000 clones; approximately 88% are singletons and the top ten take over 12%. Source: peripheral blood, taken on day 0 of AZD1222 vaccination. The receptor source for this set is an adult in good health.

CDR3 bases: TGTGCCAGCAGCTTAGCCGGTAGCGCGAACACTGAAGCTTTCTTT. Protein: CASSLAGSANTEAFF. V is TRBV11-3 and J is TRBJ1-1; D is undetermined. The CDR3 covers 15 residues. The germline V gene encodes CDR1 SGHNT and CDR2 YENEEA. V lost 1 base and J 1 base, leaving 10 bases between the germline ends.

This chain connects TRBV7-2 to TRBJ1-2; D remains ambiguous. CDR3 length: 12 amino acids. Germline V gene sequence: CDR1 SGHTA, CDR2 FQGNSA. Trimming shortened V by 2 bases and J by 6 bases, and 7 bases separated the two germline ends. The CDR3 DNA follows: TGTGCCAGCAGCTTAAACGGTGATGGCTACACCTTC. Its protein is CASSLNGDGYTF. Looking up the rest from reference TRBV7-2 and TRBJ1-2 gives the full variable domain: GAGVSQSPSNKVTEKGKDVELRCDPISGHTALYWYRQSLGQGLEFLIYFQGNSAPDKSGLPSDRFSAERTGGSVSTLTIQRTQQEDSAVYLCASSLNGDGYTFGSGTRLTVV.

The rearrangement links TRBV2 to TRBJ1-1, with unresolved D. The V and J ends lost 1 base and 2 bases respectively, with 5 bases between them. From germline, CDR1 is SNHLY and CDR2 FYNNEI. CDR3 length: 13 amino acids. The CDR3 DNA is TGTGCCAGCAGTGAAGGGGGAAACACTGAAGCTTTCTTT. Amino acid sequence: CASSEGGNTEAFF.

The CDR3: CASSSDHRETQYF. The CDR3 DNA reads as TGTGCCAGCAGCTCGGACCACAGAGAGACCCAGTACTTC. The V and J genes are TRBV12-3 or TRBV12-4 and TRBJ2-5; D gene unclear. CDR3 length equals 13 residues. Trimming left V 6 bases short and J 4 bases short, with 12 bases between.

The chain has TRBV18 and TRBJ1-2; possible D gene TRBD1, 5 bases. Trimming removed 1 base from V and 4 bases from J, with 13 bases in between. This CDR3 comprises 15 residues. CDR1 is KGHSH, CDR2 LQKENI, per germline. For the CDR3, the DNA is TGTGCCAGCTCACCACAGTCTCAGGGTAGCTATGGCTACACCTTC. Its translation: CASSPQSQGSYGYTF.

CDR3 bases: TGTGCCAGTAGTATAGGACAGGGTAGCGGCGAGCAGTACTTC. Amino acids: CASSIGQGSGEQYF. The V call is TRBV19, the J call TRBJ2-7, with D possibly matching TRBD1 (7 bases). The CDR3 consists of 14 residues. CDR1 is LNHDA and CDR2 is SQIVND in the germline V gene (reference sequence). Trimming removed 1 base from V and 6 bases from J, with 13 bases in between.

The CDR3 sequence is CASRKNRDDYGYTF. The CDR3 region has the DNA TGCGCCAGCAGGAAGAACAGGGACGACTATGGCTACACCTTC. The chain links TRBV5-1 to TRBJ1-2; weak D call: TRBD1 (6 bases). The CDR3 loop spans 14 amino acids. The V end lost 5 bases, the J end lost 3 bases, and 14 bases lay between the germline ends. CDR1 and CDR2 (germline): SGHRS, YFSETQ.

The chain combines TRBV5-5 with TRBJ1-1; D might be TRBD1 (5 bases). Germline V gives CDR1 SGHKS, CDR2 YYEKEE (reference sequence). The ends were cut back, 5 bases at V and 3 bases at J, with 17 bases in the middle. The CDR3 contains 15 residues. Here the CDR3 reads CASRGTPGSDTEAFF. The CDR3 DNA reads TGTGCCAGCAGGGGGACTCCCGGTAGTGACACTGAAGCTTTCTTT.

The chain couples TRBV9 to TRBJ1-1, with D tentatively TRBD1 (5 bases). V was pared by 3 bases and J by 0 bases, with 9 bases between. The germline V gene encodes CDR1 SGDLS and CDR2 YYNGEE. This CDR3 spans 14 amino acids. The CDR3 loop reads CASSAGTVNTEAFF. For the CDR3, the DNA is TGTGCCAGCAGCGCCGGGACGGTGAACACTGAAGCTTTCTTT.

This clone was counted once. This sequence joins TRBV23-1 and TRBJ1-2, with D uncertain. TRBV23-1 is treated as an ORF (open reading frame) with a function not yet certain. V lost 6 bases and J 5 bases, leaving 10 bases between the germline ends. The CDR3 consists of 12 residues. The CDR3 nucleotides are TGCGCCAGCAGGCGGATCAGATATGGCTACACCTTC. It encodes CASRRIRYGYTF.

The chain joins TRBV10-3 to TRBJ2-7; D ambiguous. V dropped 2 bases and J dropped 5 bases, with 7 bases sitting between them. Germline V lookup: CDR1 ENHRY, CDR2 SYGVKD. The CDR3 spans 12 residues. CDR3 in DNA: TGTGCCATCAGTGAGCGGCCGGACGAGCAGTACTTC. Translating it yields CAISERPDEQYF.

The chain links TRBV27 to TRBJ2-7; D is ambiguous. CDR1 and CDR2 from the germline V gene are MNHEY and SMNVEV (reference sequence). Between the trimmed V and J ends, which lost 0 bases and 1 base, there was a span of 7 bases. The CDR3 has 14 amino acids. CDR3 DNA sequence: TGTGCCAGCAGTTTATCTGGGGATTCCTACGAGCAGTACTTC. Encoded protein: CASSLSGDSYEQYF.

This chain uses TRBV2 with TRBJ1-5; D ambiguous. V was trimmed by 2 bases and J by 2 bases, leaving 10 bases between them. CDR1 and CDR2 from the germline V gene are SNHLY and FYNNEI. This CDR3 spans 15 amino acids. In DNA, the CDR3 is TGTGCCAGCAGTGAACTGGGGATGGGCAATCAGCCCCAGCATTTT. Translating gives CASSELGMGNQPQHF. Using reference TRBV2 and TRBJ1-5 for the parts outside the CDR3, the full variable domain is EPEVTQTPSHQVTQMGQEVILRCVPISNHLYFYWYRQILGQKVEFLVSFYNNEISEKSEIFDDQFSVERPDGSNFTLKIRSTKLEDSAMYFCASSELGMGNQPQHFGDGTRLSIL.

This chain joins TRBV15 and TRBJ2-7; D unclear. V lost 6 bases and J 0 bases, leaving 21 bases between the germline ends. The CDR3 is 17 amino acids. Germline V gene lookup returns CDR1 LNHNV and CDR2 YYDKDF (reference sequence). CDR3 DNA: TGTGCCACCAGTACCATGAAAGGAGCAGGAGCCTCCTACGAGCAGTACTTC. Amino acid sequence: CATSTMKGAGASYEQYF.

The V and J genes are TRBV4-2 and TRBJ2-6; possibly TRBD1 or TRBD2 for D (5 bases each). The V gene lost 1 base and the J gene lost 4 bases, with 11 bases spanning the gap. The CDR3 has 16 residues. Germline values: CDR1 LGHNA, CDR2 YNFKEQ. CDR3 nucleotides: TGTGCCAGCAGCCAAGTATCAGGGAGCGGGGCCAACGTCCTGACTTTC. This gives the protein CASSQVSGSGANVLTF.

This clone was found many times. This sequence joins TRBV4-1 and TRBJ2-7; 9 bases are a match to TRBD1. V trimming: 1 base; J trimming: 6 bases; junction bases outside the gene matches: 10. Per germline, CDR1 MGHRA and CDR2 YSYEKL. This CDR3 region has 16 residues. CDR3 sequence (DNA): TGCGCCAGCAGCCAAGGGAGGGGACAGGGACATGGCGAGCAGTACTTC. It yields the protein CASSQGRGQGHGEQYF.

The rearrangement uses TRBV7-2 and TRBJ1-6; no definite D call. There are 11 residues in the CDR3. The germline V and J ends were trimmed by 2 bases and 10 bases, with 3 bases remaining between them. Germline V gives CDR1 SGHTA, CDR2 FQGNSA. CDR3 sequence: CASSLNSPLHF. The CDR3 nucleotides are TGTGCCAGCAGCTTAAACTCACCCCTCCACTTT. Drawing the rest from reference TRBV7-2 and TRBJ1-6, the complete variable domain is GAGVSQSPSNKVTEKGKDVELRCDPISGHTALYWYRQSLGQGLEFLIYFQGNSAPDKSGLPSDRFSAERTGGSVSTLTIQRTQQEDSAVYLCASSLNSPLHFGNGTRLTVT.

This rearrangement joins TRBV6-6 to TRBJ1-2; 7 positions agree with TRBD1. Trimming removed 6 bases from V and 7 bases from J; junction bases left unmatched: 14. This CDR3 region has 15 residues. The germline gives CDR1 MNHNY, CDR2 SVGAGI (reference sequence). CDR3 in DNA: TGTGCCAGCAGGGACCAGGGGGGGTTAAAGGGTGGCTACACCTTC. It specifies CASRDQGGLKGGYTF.

The J gene is TRBJ2-7, the V gene TRBV5-1; tentatively, D is TRBD1 (5 bases). CDR3 length equals 14 residues. The germline V gene has CDR1 SGHRS and CDR2 YFSETQ. Trimming stripped 3 bases from V and 1 base from J, with 11 bases between. The CDR3, as DNA: TGCGCCAGCAGCTATCCTACAGGTTCCTACGAGCAGTACTTC. Amino acids: CASSYPTGSYEQYF. Combining the CDR3 with reference TRBV5-1 and TRBJ2-7 gives the whole variable domain KAGVTQTPRYLIKTRGQQVTLSCSPISGHRSVSWYQQTPGQGLQFLFEYFSETQRNKGNFPGRFSGRQFSNSRSEMNVSTLELGDSALYLCASSYPTGSYEQYFGPGTRLTVT.

As concerns this clone: Relative to the germline gene, one junction end is altered; a read error may explain this. The rearrangement links TRBV5-1 to TRBJ1-3; 7 bases agree with TRBD1. The CDR3 consists of 14 residues. Germline-derived CDR1 and CDR2 are SGHRS and YFSETQ. The CDR3 bases are TGCGCCAGCAGCTTGGGTCAGGGGGAACGGCCTCCTCTTTTT. Its protein is CASSLGQGERPPLF.

The chain links TRBV12-3 or TRBV12-4 to TRBJ2-5; D may match TRBD1 or TRBD2 (5 bases each). Trimming cost V 7 bases and J 5 bases, with 14 bases left between them. The length of the CDR3 is 13 residues. CDR3 DNA: TGTGCCAGCACCTCGAGGGGTGTCGAGACCCAGTACTTC. This translates into CASTSRGVETQYF.

The chain links TRBV30 to TRBJ1-2, with TRBD1 matching 8 bases. Per the germline V gene, CDR1 is GTSNPN and CDR2 is SVGIG (reference sequence). Germline trimming cut 8 bases from V and 4 bases from J; bases unmatched to any gene: 9. There are 13 residues in the CDR3. The DNA of the CDR3 is TGTGCCGGGACACAGGGGGTTCGCTATGGCTACACCTTC. It yields the protein CAGTQGVRYGYTF.

The V and J genes are TRBV19 and TRBJ2-1; D is possibly TRBD2 (5 bases). Germline CDR1 LNHDA, CDR2 SQIVND (reference sequence). V was trimmed by 4 bases and J by 6 bases, leaving 13 bases between them. The CDR3 has 14 amino acids. The CDR3 here is CASSNPGVVNEQFF. DNA of the CDR3: TGTGCCAGTAGTAACCCCGGGGTCGTCAATGAGCAGTTCTTC.

This sequence joins TRBV19 and TRBJ1-5, with a possible D match to TRBD1 (5 bases). Germline CDR1 and CDR2: LNHDA and SQIVND (reference sequence). The CDR3 extends over 15 amino acids. V lost 5 bases and J lost 2, with 13 bases in between. Here the CDR3 DNA reads TGTGCCAGTAGTTGGGGGACGGATCGCAATCAGCCCCAGCATTTT. As protein: CASSWGTDRNQPQHF. Full variable domain (missing parts from reference TRBV19 and TRBJ1-5): DGGITQSPKYLFRKEGQNVTLSCEQNLNHDAMYWYRQDPGQGLRLIYYSQIVNDFQKGDIAEGYSVSREKKESFPLTVTSAQKNPTAFYLCASSWGTDRNQPQHFGDGTRLSIL.

The chain joins TRBV19 to TRBJ2-1, with D unresolved. CDR1 and CDR2 from the germline V gene are LNHDA and SQIVND (reference sequence). This CDR3 has 12 residues. Trimming removed 9 bases from V and 4 bases from J, with 10 bases in between. This chain's CDR3 is CASARTYNEQFF. The CDR3 DNA sequence: TGTGCCAGCGCCCGGACGTACAATGAGCAGTTCTTC.